This TCR beta chain comes out of a study of cytomegalovirus exposure and HLA in healthy donors. Study details: The Caucasian-associated ancestry cluster held 65% to 85% of some 420 genotyped donors. Study conclusions and caveats: Later analysis showed most CMV-associated TCR beta chains appearing HLA-restricted.

In nominal health when sampled, donors likely had unrecorded immune exposures nonetheless. About this clone: As yet, its antigen is unknown.

PCR involved 60 Vbeta and 13 Jbeta primers. Produced via immunoSEQ multiplex PCR; TCRdb's table is partial and in-frame only. The table has under 200,000 clones, around 80% seen once. The origin of this receptor is a man aged 40-50 years in good health and CMV-seronegative. The specimen sequenced was PBMCs.

Here the CDR3 reads CASRTGTSGSNEQFF. The CDR3 DNA reads TGTGCCAGCCGTACCGGGACTAGCGGGAGCAATGAGCAGTTCTTC. The chain couples TRBV6-1 to TRBJ2-1; 14 positions agree with TRBD2. Germline values: CDR1 MNHNS, CDR2 SASEGT. V lost 8 bases to trimming and J lost 6 bases; unmatched junction nucleotides: 6. The CDR3 length is 15 residues.